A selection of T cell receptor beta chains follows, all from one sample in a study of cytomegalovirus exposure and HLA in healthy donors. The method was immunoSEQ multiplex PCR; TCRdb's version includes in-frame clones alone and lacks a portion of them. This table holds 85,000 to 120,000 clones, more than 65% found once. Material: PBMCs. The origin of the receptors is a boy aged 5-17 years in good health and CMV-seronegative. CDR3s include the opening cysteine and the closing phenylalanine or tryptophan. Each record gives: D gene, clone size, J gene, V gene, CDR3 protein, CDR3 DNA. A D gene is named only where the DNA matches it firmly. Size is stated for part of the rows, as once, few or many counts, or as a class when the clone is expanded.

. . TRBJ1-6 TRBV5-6 CASSPSPGSSYNSPLHF TGTGCCAGCAGCCCCTCCCCTGGTAGCTCCTATAATTCACCCCTCCACTTT
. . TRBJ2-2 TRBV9 CASSVGAGQTGELFF TGTGCCAGCAGCGTAGGGGCAGGGCAGACCGGGGAGCTGTTTTTT
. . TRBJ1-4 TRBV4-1 CASSQPDRDNEKLFF TGCGCCAGCAGCCAACCCGACAGAGATAATGAAAAACTGTTTTTT
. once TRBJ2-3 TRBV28 CASSPRLDSDTQYF TGTGCCAGCAGTCCTCGACTAGACTCAGATACGCAGTATTTT
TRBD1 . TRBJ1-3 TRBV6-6 CASSRLTGEDGNTIYF TGTGCCAGCAGTCGACTTACAGGGGAAGATGGAAACACCATATATTTT
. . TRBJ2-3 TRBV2 CASHRVRTDTQYF TGTGCCAGTCACAGGGTTAGGACAGATACGCAGTATTTT
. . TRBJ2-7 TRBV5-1 CASSSMGGPSYEQYF TGCGCCAGCAGCTCAATGGGGGGACCCTCCTACGAGCAGTACTTC
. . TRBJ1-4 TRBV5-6 CASSLPPGNNEKLFF TGTGCCAGCAGCCTACCCCCGGGAAACAATGAAAAACTGTTTTTT
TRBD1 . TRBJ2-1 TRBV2 CASSEGGQGAAWKFF TGTGCCAGCAGTGAGGGCGGGCAGGGGGCTGCTTGGAAGTTCTTC
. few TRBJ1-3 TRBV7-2 CASSLLLSGNTIYF TGTGCCAGCAGCTTGCTACTTTCTGGAAACACCATATATTTT